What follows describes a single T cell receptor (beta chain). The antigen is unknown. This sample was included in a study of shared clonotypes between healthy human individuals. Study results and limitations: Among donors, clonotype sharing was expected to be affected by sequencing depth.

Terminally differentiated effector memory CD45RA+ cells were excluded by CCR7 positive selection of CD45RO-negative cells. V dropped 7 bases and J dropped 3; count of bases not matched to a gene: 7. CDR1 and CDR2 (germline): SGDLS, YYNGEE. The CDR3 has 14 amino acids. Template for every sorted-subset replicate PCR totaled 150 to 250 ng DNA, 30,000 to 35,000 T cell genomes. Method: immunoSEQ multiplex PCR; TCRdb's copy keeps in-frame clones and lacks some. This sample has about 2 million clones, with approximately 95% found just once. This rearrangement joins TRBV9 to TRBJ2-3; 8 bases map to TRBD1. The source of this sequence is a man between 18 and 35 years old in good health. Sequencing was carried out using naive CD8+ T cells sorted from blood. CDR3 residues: CASSTDRETDTQYF. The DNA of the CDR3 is TGTGCCAGCTCTACGGACAGGGAGACAGATACGCAGTATTTT.